A single sample gave rise to the 19 T cell receptor beta chains below, sequenced in a study of early T cells in non-severe SARS-CoV-2 infection. TCRdb recomputed calls from the 5' RACE reads with MiXCR, one row per CDR3 protein. The sample includes 35,000 to 45,000 distinct CDR3 sequences, under 7% of them seen just once. The material sequenced was whole blood, taken at baseline. Source of these receptors: an adult who was a healthcare worker with PCR-confirmed SARS-CoV-2 infection or an uninfected control (not recorded which).

At least ten counts were recorded for this clonotype. V gene TRBV19 combines with J gene TRBJ1-5; no definite D call. This CDR3 is built from 13 residues. The germline CDR1 and CDR2 sequences are LNHDA and SQIVND (reference sequence). Trimming removed 5 bases from V and 4 bases from J, with 9 bases in between. The CDR3 nucleotides read TGTGCCAGTAGTTTCTACGGGAATCAGCCCCAGCATTTT. It encodes CASSFYGNQPQHF.

This clonotype was detected only a few times. The chain employs TRBV7-3 and TRBJ2-2, with D uncertain. Germline assignment: CDR1 SGHTA and CDR2 FQGTGA. The CDR3 totals 14 residues. V lost 5 bases and J 3 bases, leaving 10 bases between the germline ends. CDR3 residues: CASSQNGHTGELFF. The CDR3 coding sequence is TGTGCCAGCAGCCAAAACGGACACACCGGGGAGCTGTTTTTT.

This clonotype was observed a handful of times. The J gene is TRBJ1-5, the V gene TRBV7-9; the D is unclear. From germline, CDR1 is SEHNR and CDR2 FQNEAQ (reference sequence). The CDR3 has 12 amino acids. V was shortened by 4 bases and J by 6 bases, with 7 bases between the two germline ends. CDR3 nucleotides: TGTGCCAGCAGCTCAAAGGGTCAGCCCCAGCATTTT. Amino acid sequence: CASSSKGQPQHF.

In its sample, this clonotype was seen many times. This rearrangement joins TRBV16 to TRBJ1-1; maybe TRBD1 (5 bases). V was shortened by 4 bases and J by 1 base, with 25 bases between the two germline ends. The V gene's germline CDR1 is KGHSY and CDR2 FQNENV. This CDR3 has 19 amino acids. For the CDR3, the DNA is TGTGCCAGCAGCCGATACCCACGGGGGGTTGGCAGGGCGAACACTGAAGCTTTCTTT. Translation: CASSRYPRGVGRANTEAFF.

In this sample, this clonotype turned up many times. This rearrangement joins TRBV5-1 to TRBJ1-3, with 9 bases that match TRBD1. Germline values: CDR1 SGHRS, CDR2 YFSETQ. V shed 4 bases, J shed 4 bases, and the junction held 6 bases outside the gene matches. CDR3 length equals 15 residues. The CDR3 DNA follows: TGCGCCAGCAGCCTAAGGACAGGGGCAGGAAACACCATATATTTT. Translating gives CASSLRTGAGNTIYF.

The sample holds many counts of this clonotype. V usage is TRBV27 and J usage is TRBJ2-3; a possible D gene is TRBD1 (5 bases). This CDR3 comprises 16 residues. V was cut by 2 bases and J by 3 bases, with 15 bases left in between. CDR1 MNHEY and CDR2 SMNVEV come from the germline V gene (reference sequence). CDR3 amino acids: CASSLQGPGRTDTQYF. CDR3 bases: TGTGCCAGCAGTTTACAGGGCCCCGGGCGTACAGATACGCAGTATTTT.

This clonotype was recorded a few times. The chain links TRBV12-3 or TRBV12-4 to TRBJ2-1, with 10 bases fitting TRBD2. The length of the CDR3 is 16 residues. Trimming at V came to 10 bases and at J to 5 bases, leaving 14 bases not matched to a gene. CDR3 loop: CANTPSGRASNNEQFF. The CDR3 bases are TGTGCCAACACCCCCAGCGGGAGGGCATCTAACAATGAGCAGTTCTTC.

The V call is TRBV24-1, the J call TRBJ2-3; no firm D call. Germline lookup yields CDR1 KGHDR and CDR2 SFDVKD. This CDR3 is built from 16 residues. Trimming shortened V by 4 bases and J by 2 bases, and 15 bases separated the two germline ends. Here the CDR3 reads CATSDPHSAITDTQYF. The DNA for the CDR3 is TGTGCCACCAGTGACCCGCACTCCGCGATCACAGATACGCAGTATTTT.

This clonotype was recorded many times. The chain recombines TRBV12-3 or TRBV12-4 with TRBJ1-3, with D possibly matching TRBD1 (6 bases). V lost 3 bases, J lost 2 bases, and 14 bases lay in between. CDR3 length: 16 residues. The CDR3 sequence: CASSFRGGAAGNTIYF. In nucleotides, the CDR3 is TGTGCCAGCAGTTTCCGGGGGGGGGCGGCTGGAAACACCATATATTTT.

This clonotype was observed at least ten times. The chain is built from TRBV13 and TRBJ2-1, with TRBD2 identical over 8 bases. CDR1 and CDR2 (germline): PRHDT, FYEKMQ (reference sequence). The trim removed 2 bases at V and 0 bases at J, leaving 18 bases unmatched. This CDR3 has 21 amino acids. CDR3 nucleotides: TGTGCCAGCAGCTTATTGCTCGGAAAAGCCATGAGCGGGAGCTCCTACAATGAGCAGTTCTTC. Translated: CASSLLLGKAMSGSSYNEQFF.

This clonotype showed up many times. The chain carries TRBV20-1 and TRBJ2-3; D uncertain. Looked up from germline, CDR1 is DFQATT and CDR2 is SNEGSKA (reference sequence). Trimming removed 0 bases from V and 2 bases from J, with 15 bases in between. The length of the CDR3 is 16 residues. The CDR3 DNA sequence: TGCAGTGCTAGAGATGGCTTCGGGCTCTACACAGATACGCAGTATTTT. Translating it yields CSARDGFGLYTDTQYF.

This clonotype was observed a few times. The chain has TRBV29-1 and TRBJ2-7, with D maybe TRBD2 (6 bases). Germline CDR1 SQVTM, CDR2 ANQGSEA. The V and J ends lost 6 bases and 0 bases respectively, with 12 bases between them. The CDR3 runs 13 residues. CDR3 DNA sequence: TGCAGCGTCGACAGCGGGCCCTCCTACGAGCAGTACTTC. Its translation: CSVDSGPSYEQYF.

This clonotype was recorded many times. The rearrangement joins TRBV27 to TRBJ2-1; 8 positions agree with TRBD2. Per germline, CDR1 MNHEY and CDR2 SMNVEV (reference sequence). V was clipped by 8 bases and J by 6 bases; unmatched bases: 6. CDR3 length: 13 residues. The CDR3 spells CASPGLGSNEQFF. The CDR3 coding sequence is TGTGCCAGCCCGGGACTAGGAAGCAATGAGCAGTTCTTC.

The rearrangement uses TRBV9 and TRBJ2-2, with D maybe TRBD1 (5 bases). Germline CDR1 is SGDLS and CDR2 is YYNGEE. With 0 bases removed from V and 2 bases from J, the gap between germline ends came to 14 bases. There are 17 residues in the CDR3. The CDR3 loop is CASSVVPRVENTGELFF. The CDR3 bases are TGTGCCAGCAGCGTAGTTCCCAGGGTAGAAAACACCGGGGAGCTGTTTTTT.

The chain is built from TRBV7-6 and TRBJ2-3; D call uncertain. Germline V gene data show CDR1 as SGHVS and CDR2 as FNYEAQ. CDR3 length equals 14 residues. The V end was cut by 5 bases, the J end by 4 bases, with 13 bases between. Written as DNA, the CDR3 is TGTGCCAGCAGCCCACAAAGAGGCCCAGATACGCAGTATTTT. Translating gives CASSPQRGPDTQYF. Full variable domain (outside the CDR3, taken from reference TRBV7-6 and TRBJ2-3): GAGVSQSPRYKVTKRGQDVALRCDPISGHVSLYWYRQALGQGPEFLTYFNYEAQQDKSGLPNDRFSAERPEGSISTLTIQRTEQRDSAMYRCASSPQRGPDTQYFGPGTRLTVL.

This clonotype was observed many times. This chain uses TRBV3-1 with TRBJ2-3; the D gene is possibly TRBD1 (5 bases). V gave up 4 bases and J gave up 3 bases, with 8 bases separating them. This CDR3 has 13 amino acids. CDR1 is LGHDT and CDR2 is YNNKEL in the germline V gene (reference sequence). CDR3 sequence: CASSPQGTDTQYF. The CDR3 coding sequence is TGTGCCAGCAGCCCCCAGGGTACAGATACGCAGTATTTT.

This clonotype was seen at least ten times. The gene calls are TRBV9 and TRBJ1-1; D might be TRBD1 (5 bases). The germline V and J ends were trimmed by 4 bases and 1 base, with 20 bases remaining between them. The CDR3 is made up of 17 amino acids. Germline CDR1 and CDR2: SGDLS and YYNGEE. In nucleotides, the CDR3 is TGTGCCAGCAGCCCAACCTTTCAACAGGTGCGGAACACTGAAGCTTTCTTT. Amino acids: CASSPTFQQVRNTEAFF.

CDR3 protein: CSAYKLAGELDTQYF. Written as DNA, the CDR3 is TGCAGTGCCTACAAACTAGCGGGAGAACTAGATACGCAGTATTTT. The chain has TRBV20-1 and TRBJ2-3; TRBD2 matches 11 bases. J lost 5 bases, V lost 6 bases, and 10 bases had no gene match. This CDR3 is 15 amino acids long. The germline V gene encodes CDR1 DFQATT and CDR2 SNEGSKA (reference sequence).

The chain has TRBV19 and TRBJ2-7; 8 nucleotides match TRBD2. With 8 bases clipped from V and 0 bases from J, the junction kept 3 bases outside the gene matches. CDR1 is LNHDA and CDR2 is SQIVND in the germline V gene (reference sequence). The CDR3 is 13 residues long. The CDR3 coding sequence is TGTGCCAGTCGAAGCGGGAGCTCCTACGAGCAGTACTTC. This gives the protein CASRSGSSYEQYF.